This TCR beta chain was captured by sequencing in a study of PD-L1 blockade in urothelial cancer. Study summary: As for prior chemotherapy regimens, patients had received 0 to 3. General study points: Patients with durable benefit had greater blood expansion of tumor-associated TCR clones 3 weeks into treatment.

Indicated time point: pretreatment peripheral blood. Details on this clone: Its antigen is currently unknown.

Every PCR received spiked-in synthetic TCR analog templates. The protocol was immunoSEQ multiplex PCR, while the TCRdb copy is restricted to in-frame clones and leaves out a portion. This sample has 55,000 to 75,000 clones, with 80% to 90% found just once. Trimming stripped 1 base from V and 5 bases from J, with 12 bases between. Germline CDR1 and CDR2: GTSNPN and SVGIG (reference sequence). This CDR3 is built from 13 residues. The specimen was PBMCs, collected around atezolizumab (anti-PD-L1) treatment. V is TRBV30 and J is TRBJ2-7; D might be TRBD1 (5 bases). The receptor's source is a man aged 70 or older with urothelial cancer. The CDR3 DNA sequence: TGTGCCTGGAGTGGCGCAGGGATGAACGAGCAGTACTTC. Amino acid sequence: CAWSGAGMNEQYF.